This TCR beta chain was identified in a study of T cell responses to AZD1222 COVID-19 vaccine. Study-wide findings and caveats: Unmutated variant regions reportedly attract nearly half of all spike-specific TCRs.

TCRdb's copy holds only in-frame clones and misses some; the assay was immunoSEQ multiplex PCR. In the table there are 95,000 to 150,000 clones, over 80% of which are singletons. The V and J ends lost 6 bases and 0 bases respectively, with 18 bases between them. CDR1 and CDR2 (germline): SNHLY, FYNNEI. The CDR3 consists of 16 residues. On this clone itself: The antigen is unknown.

This sequence was found in an adult in good health. Here the sequenced sample was peripheral blood, taken on day 0 of AZD1222 vaccination. The V and J genes are TRBV2 and TRBJ2-7; no clear D gene. CDR3 sequence reads: CASSHGVGESSYEQYF. The CDR3 nucleotides are TGTGCCAGCAGCCACGGTGTGGGCGAGAGCTCCTACGAGCAGTACTTC.